This T cell receptor (beta chain) emerged from a study of post-analysis software for immune sequencing data. Study background: Disease courses included relapsing-remitting, secondary progressive and progressive-relapsing multiple sclerosis. Regarding the study as a whole: Elevated frequency relative to controls characterized four or five TRBV segments in patients, TRBV5-6, TRBV5-1 and TRBV20-1 among them. Normalized Chao1 diversity in multiple sclerosis patients fell significantly below that of controls.

About this clonotype itself: The target antigen is unknown.

The TCR beta cDNA libraries contained unique molecular identifiers. The yield from roughly 1 to 10 million T cells was around 500,000 cDNA molecules in total. MiXCR, applied by TCRdb to the PCR reads, yields one record per CDR3 protein. The table includes about 570,000 distinct CDR3 sequences, roughly 34% detected once. V gave up 0 bases and J gave up 2 bases, with 11 bases separating them. The CDR3 sequence is 16 residues long. Germline V CDR1 and CDR2: SGDLS, YYNGEE. The rearrangement joins TRBV9 to TRBJ2-2; D gene uncertain. Sequenced sample: blood. The sequence came from a girl under 18 with multiple sclerosis. The CDR3 nucleotides read TGTGCCAGCAGCGTAGATCCCAGCCTCAACACCGGGGAGCTGTTTTTT. Translating it yields CASSVDPSLNTGELFF.